The sequence of this TCR beta chain was determined in a study of response to subunit inactivated influenza vaccine. This CDR3 contains 13 residues. The germline V and J ends were trimmed by 5 bases and 2 bases, with 11 bases remaining between them. Germline V gene lookup returns CDR1 DFQATT and CDR2 SNEGSKA (reference sequence). One entry per CDR3 protein results from TCRdb running MiXCR on the RT-PCR reads. The sample holds 650,000 to 800,000 distinct CDR3 sequences, under 20% seen once. The sequenced sample was PBMCs from blood, obtained more than 4 days after vaccination. The V call is TRBV20-1, the J call TRBJ2-3; D might be TRBD2 (5 bases). The source is a man aged 50 to 60 who received an inactivated influenza vaccine. CDR3 loop: CSALATNTDTQYF. DNA for the CDR3: TGCAGTGCTCTCGCGACTAACACAGATACGCAGTATTTT.